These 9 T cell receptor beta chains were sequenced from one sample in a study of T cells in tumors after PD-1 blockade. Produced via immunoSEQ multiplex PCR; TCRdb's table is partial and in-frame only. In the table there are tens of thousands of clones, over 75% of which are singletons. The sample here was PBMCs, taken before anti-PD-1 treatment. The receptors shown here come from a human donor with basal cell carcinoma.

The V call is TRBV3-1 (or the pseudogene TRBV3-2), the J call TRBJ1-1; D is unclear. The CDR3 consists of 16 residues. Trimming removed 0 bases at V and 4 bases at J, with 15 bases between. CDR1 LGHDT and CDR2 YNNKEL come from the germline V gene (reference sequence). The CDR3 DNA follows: TGTGCCAGCAGCCAAGACTCCGAGGCAGTCCTCACTGAAGCTTTCTTT. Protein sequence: CASSQDSEAVLTEAFF.

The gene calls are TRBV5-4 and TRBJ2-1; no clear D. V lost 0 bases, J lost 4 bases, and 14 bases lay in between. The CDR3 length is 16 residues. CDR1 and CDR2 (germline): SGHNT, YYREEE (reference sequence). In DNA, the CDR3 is TGTGCCAGCAGCTTGGGGGCAGGCAGCCAATACAATGAGCAGTTCTTC. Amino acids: CASSLGAGSQYNEQFF.

The CDR3 reads CASSQDLGLTNEKLFF. The CDR3 DNA follows: TGTGCCAGCAGCCAAGATCTGGGACTCACTAATGAAAAACTGTTTTTT. The chain links TRBV3-1 (or the pseudogene TRBV3-2) to TRBJ1-4; tentative D call: TRBD1 (5 bases). CDR1 is LGHDT and CDR2 is YNNKEL in the germline V gene (reference sequence). V was pared by 0 bases and J by 2 bases, with 10 bases between. The CDR3 runs 16 residues.

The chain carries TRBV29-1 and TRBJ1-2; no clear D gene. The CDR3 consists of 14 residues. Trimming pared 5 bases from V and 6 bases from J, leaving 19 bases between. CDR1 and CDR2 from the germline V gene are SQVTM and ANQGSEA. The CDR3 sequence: CSVSSGLGGNGYTF. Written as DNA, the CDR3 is TGCAGCGTTTCCTCGGGCCTCGGAGGAAATGGCTACACCTTC. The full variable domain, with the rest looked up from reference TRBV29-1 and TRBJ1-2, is SAVISQKPSRDICQRGTSLTIQCQVDSQVTMMFWYRQQPGQSLTLIATANQGSEATYESGFVIDKFPISRPNLTFSTLTVSNMSPEDSSIYLCSVSSGLGGNGYTFGSGTRLTVV.

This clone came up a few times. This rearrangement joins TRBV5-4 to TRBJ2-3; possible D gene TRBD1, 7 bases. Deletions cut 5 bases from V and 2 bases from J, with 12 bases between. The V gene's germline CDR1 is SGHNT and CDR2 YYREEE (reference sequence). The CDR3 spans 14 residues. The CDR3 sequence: CASREGQTTDTQYF. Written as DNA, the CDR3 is TGTGCCAGCAGGGAGGGACAGACCACAGATACGCAGTATTTT. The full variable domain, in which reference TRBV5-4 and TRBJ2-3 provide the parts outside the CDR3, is ETGVTQSPTHLIKTRGQQVTLRCSSQSGHNTVSWYQQALGQGPQFIFQYYREEENGRGNFPPRFSGLQFPNYSSELNVNALELDDSALYLCASREGQTTDTQYFGPGTRLTVL.

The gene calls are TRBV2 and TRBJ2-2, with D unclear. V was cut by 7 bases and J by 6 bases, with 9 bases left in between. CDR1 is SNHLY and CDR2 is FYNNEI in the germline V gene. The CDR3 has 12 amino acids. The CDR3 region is CASNKFAGELFF. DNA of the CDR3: TGTGCCAGCAATAAGTTCGCCGGGGAGCTGTTTTTT. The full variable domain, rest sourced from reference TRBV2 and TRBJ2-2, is EPEVTQTPSHQVTQMGQEVILRCVPISNHLYFYWYRQILGQKVEFLVSFYNNEISEKSEIFDDQFSVERPDGSNFTLKIRSTKLEDSAMYFCASNKFAGELFFGEGSRLTVL.

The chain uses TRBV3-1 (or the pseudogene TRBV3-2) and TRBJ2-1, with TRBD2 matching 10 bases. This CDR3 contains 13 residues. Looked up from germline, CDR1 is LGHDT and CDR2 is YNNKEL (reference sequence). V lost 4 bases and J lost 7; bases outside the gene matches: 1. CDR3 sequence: CASSLGLANEQFF. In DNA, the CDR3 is TGTGCCAGCAGCCTGGGACTAGCGAATGAGCAGTTCTTC.

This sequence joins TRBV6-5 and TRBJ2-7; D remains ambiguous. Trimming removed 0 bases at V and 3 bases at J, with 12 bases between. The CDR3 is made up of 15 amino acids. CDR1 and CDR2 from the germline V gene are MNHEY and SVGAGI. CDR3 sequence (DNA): TGTGCCAGCAGTTACTCAGCTCTGTATGGCTACGAGCAGTACTTC. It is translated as CASSYSALYGYEQYF.

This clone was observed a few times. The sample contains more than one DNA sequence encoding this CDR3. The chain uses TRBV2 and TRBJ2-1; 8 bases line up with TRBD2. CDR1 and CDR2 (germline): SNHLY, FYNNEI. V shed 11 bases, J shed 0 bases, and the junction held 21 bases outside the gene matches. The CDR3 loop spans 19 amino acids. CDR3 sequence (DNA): TGTGCCCGCTGTCACGGGGGGGCGGGGGCGGGGAGCTCCTACAATGAGCAGTTCTTC. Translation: CARCHGGAGAGSSYNEQFF.